This T cell receptor beta chain was sequenced in a study of OX40 agonist ivuxolimab in advanced cancers. CDR1 and CDR2 (germline): SGHRS, YFSETQ. This CDR3 comprises 15 residues. With V trimmed by 4 bases and J by 6 bases, 9 bases remained unmatched. Clones were sequenced by immunoSEQ multiplex PCR, and TCRdb holds only the in-frame ones, with some missing. The table includes about 48,000 clones, approximately 90% detected once. The starting material was CD4+ or CD8+ T cells sorted from blood, obtained in a trial of the OX40 agonist ivuxolimab. The chain is built from TRBV5-1 and TRBJ2-2; 7 positions match TRBD2. This TCR came from an adult with an advanced solid tumor such as melanoma, head and neck, liver or kidney cancer. The CDR3 sequence: CASSPRTSLPGELFF. The CDR3 coding sequence is TGCGCCAGCAGCCCTCGGACTAGTCTTCCCGGGGAGCTGTTTTTT.